Shown below are 14 T cell receptor beta chains from a single sample sequenced in a study of spatial heterogeneity in lung cancer. Time point in this sample: sample taken at primary tumor resection. Frozen PBMC, nontumor lung or tumor provided whole RNA, which was sequenced unsorted. A single record per CDR3 protein comes from TCRdb applying MiXCR to the 5' RACE reads. The sample contains 40,000 to 45,000 distinct CDR3 sequences, approximately 6.8% of which appear only once. Sequenced material: PBMCs, taken at surgery. The receptors derive from a female donor with early-stage non-small cell lung cancer.

This clonotype was counted ten times or more. The V gene is TRBV20-1, the J gene TRBJ2-3, with a possible D match to TRBD2 (7 bases). The V gene lost 8 bases and the J gene lost 2 bases, with 14 bases spanning the gap. The CDR3 totals 13 residues. In germline, CDR1 is DFQATT, CDR2 SNEGSKA (reference sequence). The CDR3 coding sequence is TGCAGTAGTCGGCGGGGGCACACAGATACGCAGTATTTT. Its translation: CSSRRGHTDTQYF.

This clonotype was detected many times. V gene TRBV27 combines with J gene TRBJ1-3, with a tentative D call TRBD1 (6 bases). Looked up from germline, CDR1 is MNHEY and CDR2 is SMNVEV (reference sequence). The CDR3 consists of 15 residues. V dropped 1 base and J dropped 4 bases, with 11 bases sitting between them. CDR3 residues: CASSLWGARGNTIYF. The CDR3 DNA follows: TGTGCCAGCAGTTTATGGGGGGCGCGAGGAAACACCATATATTTT.

This clonotype has just a few counts. The gene calls are TRBV18 and TRBJ1-2; 12 positions agree with TRBD1. Germline V gene data show CDR1 as KGHSH and CDR2 as LQKENI. The CDR3 consists of 15 residues. The ends lost 5 bases at V and 6 bases at J; junction bases unmatched: 7. In DNA, the CDR3 is TGTGCCAGCTCAAACCGGGACAGGGGGCTTGATGGCTACACCTTC. Amino acids: CASSNRDRGLDGYTF. Filled out from reference TRBV18 and TRBJ1-2, the complete variable domain reads NAGVMQNPRHLVRRRGQEARLRCSPMKGHSHVYWYRQLPEEGLKFMVYLQKENIIDESGMPKERFSAEFPKEGPSILRIQQVVRGDSAAYFCASSNRDRGLDGYTFGSGTRLTVV.

This clonotype was counted at least ten times. The genes are TRBV10-1 and TRBJ2-1; TRBD2 agrees at 10 bases. Germline V gives CDR1 WNHNN, CDR2 SYGVQD (reference sequence). With 2 bases clipped from V and 4 bases from J, the junction kept 2 bases outside the gene matches. This CDR3 has 15 amino acids. In DNA form, the CDR3 reads TGCGCCAGCAGTGAGATAGCGGGGGGATACAATGAGCAGTTCTTC. This codes for CASSEIAGGYNEQFF.

There are many counts of this clonotype. The chain couples TRBV24-1 to TRBJ2-3; either TRBD1 or TRBD2 may supply D (5 bases each). Trimming removed 7 bases at V and 0 bases at J, with 7 bases between. Germline V gene lookup returns CDR1 KGHDR and CDR2 SFDVKD. CDR3 length: 13 residues. The CDR3 is CATRWDSTDTQYF. The CDR3 DNA is TGTGCCACCAGGTGGGACAGCACAGATACGCAGTATTTT.

The sample holds many counts of this clonotype. The chain is built from TRBV20-1 and TRBJ2-3, with TRBD2 identical over 12 bases. This CDR3 has 16 amino acids. The V gene end was trimmed by 0 bases and the J gene end by 4 bases; junction bases not matched to a gene: 5. The V gene's germline CDR1 is DFQATT and CDR2 SNEGSKA (reference sequence). CDR3 in amino acids: CSARDPSGGESDTQYF. The CDR3 bases are TGCAGTGCTAGAGATCCTAGCGGGGGGGAGTCAGATACGCAGTATTTT.

This clonotype was counted ten times or more. J is TRBJ2-6 and V is TRBV5-1, with D possibly being TRBD1 or TRBD2 (6 bases each). The CDR3 runs 17 residues. Trimming cost V 1 base and J 0 bases, with 11 bases left between them. CDR1 and CDR2 from the germline V gene are SGHRS and YFSETQ. CDR3 DNA: TGCGCCAGCAGCTTGAGGGGGACTTTCTCTGGGGCCAACGTCCTGACTTTC. Protein sequence: CASSLRGTFSGANVLTF. The whole variable domain, remainder taken from reference TRBV5-1 and TRBJ2-6, is KAGVTQTPRYLIKTRGQQVTLSCSPISGHRSVSWYQQTPGQGLQFLFEYFSETQRNKGNFPGRFSGRQFSNSRSEMNVSTLELGDSALYLCASSLRGTFSGANVLTFGAGSRLTVL.

This clonotype has a single count. The CDR3 sequence: CASSQVGGQKDSPLHF. CDR3 bases: TGCGCCAGCAGCCAAGTGGGAGGACAGAAGGATTCACCCCTCCACTTT. This chain links TRBV4-1 with TRBJ1-6; D is possibly TRBD1 (6 bases). V was trimmed by 1 base and J by 8 bases, leaving 15 bases between them. Germline V gives CDR1 MGHRA, CDR2 YSYEKL. The CDR3 totals 16 residues.

The chain employs TRBV9 and TRBJ1-3; the D is unclear. The germline V and J ends were trimmed by 4 bases and 4 bases, with 6 bases remaining between them. This CDR3 region has 12 residues. CDR1 is SGDLS and CDR2 is YYNGEE in the germline V gene. The CDR3 bases are TGTGCCAGCAGCCCCGCCGGAAACACCATATATTTT. Amino acids: CASSPAGNTIYF. Full variable domain (missing parts from reference TRBV9 and TRBJ1-3): DSGVTQTPKHLITATGQRVTLRCSPRSGDLSVYWYQQSLDQGLQFLIQYYNGEERAKGNILERFSAQQFPDLHSELNLSSLELGDSALYFCASSPAGNTIYFGEGSWLTVV.

This clonotype was observed many times. The chain couples TRBV12-3 or TRBV12-4 to TRBJ1-6; D is perhaps TRBD1 (5 bases). V was clipped by 3 bases and J by 10 bases, with 7 bases between them. The CDR3 extends over 12 amino acids. The CDR3 loop reads CASSFWGSPLHF. The CDR3 coding sequence is TGTGCCAGCAGTTTTTGGGGCTCACCCCTCCACTTT.

This clonotype has more than one count but fewer than ten. V and J are TRBV6-5 and TRBJ1-2; weak D call: TRBD1 (5 bases). In germline, CDR1 is MNHEY, CDR2 SVGAGI. The CDR3 sequence is 13 residues long. Between the trimmed V and J ends, which lost 8 bases and 4 bases, there was a span of 14 bases. CDR3 in amino acids: CASRRDPSYGYTF. The CDR3 DNA reads as TGTGCCAGCCGGCGGGACCCCAGCTATGGCTACACCTTC.

This clonotype came up many times. The chain has TRBV12-3 or TRBV12-4 and TRBJ2-3; tentative D call: TRBD2 (7 bases). The CDR3 runs 15 residues. Deletions cut 1 base from V and 1 base from J, with 9 bases between. The CDR3 sequence is CASSLGGGRTDTQYF. The CDR3 region has the DNA TGTGCCAGCAGTTTAGGGGGGGGCCGCACAGATACGCAGTATTTT.

At least ten counts were recorded for this clonotype. The J gene is TRBJ2-5, the V gene TRBV20-1; 7 bases fit TRBD1. This CDR3 region has 14 residues. V was clipped by 5 bases and J by 2 bases; unmatched bases: 8. Germline V CDR1 and CDR2: DFQATT, SNEGSKA (reference sequence). The CDR3 sequence: CSAGKQGQQETQYF. For the CDR3, the DNA is TGCAGTGCTGGCAAACAGGGACAGCAAGAGACCCAGTACTTC.

In this sample, this clonotype turned up many times. The gene calls are TRBV4-3 and TRBJ1-1; D is uncertain. This CDR3 has 16 amino acids. V shed 0 bases and J shed 1 base, with 12 bases lying between them. The germline CDR1 and CDR2 sequences are LGHNA and YSLEER. CDR3 protein: CASSQDRKRRNTEAFF. The CDR3 DNA reads TGCGCCAGCAGCCAAGATCGGAAAAGACGGAACACTGAAGCTTTCTTT.